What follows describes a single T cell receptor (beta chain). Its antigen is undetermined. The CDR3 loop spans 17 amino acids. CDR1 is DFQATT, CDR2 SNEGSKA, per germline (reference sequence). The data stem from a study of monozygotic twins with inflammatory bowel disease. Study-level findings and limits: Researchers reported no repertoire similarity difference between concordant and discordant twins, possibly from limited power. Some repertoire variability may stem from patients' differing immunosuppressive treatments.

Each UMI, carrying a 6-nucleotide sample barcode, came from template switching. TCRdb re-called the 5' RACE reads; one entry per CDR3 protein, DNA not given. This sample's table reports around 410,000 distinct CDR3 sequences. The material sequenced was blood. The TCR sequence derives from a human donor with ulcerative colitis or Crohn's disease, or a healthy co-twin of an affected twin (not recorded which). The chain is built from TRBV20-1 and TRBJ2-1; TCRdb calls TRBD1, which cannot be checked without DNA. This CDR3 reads CSATGTGTVQSYNEQFF.